This T cell receptor (beta chain) stems from a study of blood T cells in healthy people across ages. Regarding the study as a whole: Higher naive T cell percentage went strongly together with higher TCR beta diversity. Estimated diversity, derived from one million T cells, was regarded as an underestimate.

Worth noting for this clonotype: Its antigen is unidentified.

PCR was performed a second time for roughly 6 to 12 cycles using a sample-barcoded 5' primer and a J-beta primer mix. A single record per CDR3 protein comes from TCRdb applying MiXCR to the 5' RACE reads. The sample carries more than 800,000 distinct CDR3 sequences, more than 25% recorded once. The TCR was taken from a woman aged 80 or over in good health. The sequencing sample was made of blood.

Here the CDR3 reads CASSYAGTSNTGELFF. DNA for the CDR3: TGTGCCAGCAGTTACGCCGGGACTAGCAACACCGGGGAGCTGTTTTTT. The chain couples TRBV6-5 to TRBJ2-2, with 9 bases aligning to TRBD2. Losses at the gene ends were 2 bases for V and 2 bases for J; bases not matched to a gene: 3. The CDR3 spans 16 residues. CDR1 and CDR2 from the germline V gene are MNHEY and SVGAGI.